The rows below give T cell receptor beta chains drawn from one sample of a study of cytomegalovirus exposure and HLA in healthy donors. The assay was immunoSEQ multiplex PCR, and TCRdb's table has in-frame clones only and misses some. The sample holds under 150,000 clones, roughly 79% seen once. The source material was PBMCs. All receptors derive from a woman between 45 and 65 years old in good health and CMV-seronegative. Each CDR3 is given with its conserved first and last residue. The D gene is left open where the match is weak.

>TRBV30|TRBJ1-2|14|NA
CAWRQGGLLRGYPF
>TRBV7-2|TRBJ2-7|14|TRBD1
CASSLLWDSYEQYF
>TRBV9|TRBJ2-3|14|NA
CASSVTSRVEAQYF
>TRBV4-1|TRBJ2-1|15|TRBD2
CASSSSGRTGYEQFF
>TRBV7-6|TRBJ2-1|18|TRBD2
CASSSPDASGRAPNEQFF
>TRBV29-1|TRBJ1-2|11|NA
CSVWGDYGYTF
>TRBV7-9|TRBJ1-3|16|NA
CASSLGPQGSGNTIYF
>TRBV10-3|TRBJ2-3|15|NA
CAISERAEGGDTQYF
>TRBV28|TRBJ2-7|15|TRBD2
CASSPGLAGGYEQYF
>TRBV30|TRBJ2-1|12|NA
CALGSSYNEQFF
>TRBV2|TRBJ1-3|16|NA
CAIGGAREGSGNTIYF
>TRBV6-5|TRBJ1-1|13|TRBD1
CASSYQGQHEAFF
>TRBV5-4|TRBJ2-1|16|NA
CASSSTRARPYNEQFF
>TRBV6-1|TRBJ2-7|12|NA
CASSHSGREQYF
>TRBV27|TRBJ2-7|15|TRBD2
CASSLWTSGSDEQYF
>TRBV7-8|TRBJ1-4|15|NA
CASSPEDSYNEKLFF
>TRBV5-1|TRBJ1-1|13|NA
CASTGVWGTEAFF
>TRBV5-6|TRBJ1-4|17|TRBD1
CASSLIPGQGRNEKLFF
>TRBV6-5|TRBJ2-2|15|NA
CASSYETSNTGELFF
>TRBV19|TRBJ1-3|15|NA
CASITAGNAGNTIYF
>TRBV5-1|TRBJ2-7|12|NA
CASSLGTGEQYF
>TRBV7-2|TRBJ1-1|13|TRBD1
CASSSLNRGEAFF
>TRBV30|TRBJ2-2|16|NA
CAWNPGLLANTGELFF
>TRBV11-3|TRBJ1-1|13|NA
CASSPDGGREAFF
>TRBV19|TRBJ1-5|16|TRBD1
CASSISTGGKNQPQHF
>TRBV4-3|TRBJ2-1|16|TRBD2
CASSQDLLAGGGEQFF
>TRBV4-3|TRBJ2-3|16|TRBD2
CASSHPKGGNTDTQYF
>TRBV6-1|TRBJ1-5|15|TRBD1
CASIGATGGNQPQHF
>TRBV28|TRBJ2-7|16|TRBD2
CASREGLAGVYNEQYF
>TRBV5-1|TRBJ2-1|16|NA
CASSLKGFDAANEQFF
>TRBV7-9|TRBJ1-1|15|TRBD1
CASSLGTAMNTEAFF
>TRBV27|TRBJ1-2|14|TRBD1
CASSLGGTAYGYTF
>TRBV6-5|TRBJ1-1|15|TRBD1
CASRRTGNPNTEAFF
>TRBV6-1|TRBJ1-3|14|TRBD1
CASSEWDRDYTIYF
>TRBV4-1|TRBJ2-7|15|TRBD1
CASSKPDRGGNEQYF
>TRBV5-4|TRBJ2-5|14|TRBD2
CASSRGGGQETQYF